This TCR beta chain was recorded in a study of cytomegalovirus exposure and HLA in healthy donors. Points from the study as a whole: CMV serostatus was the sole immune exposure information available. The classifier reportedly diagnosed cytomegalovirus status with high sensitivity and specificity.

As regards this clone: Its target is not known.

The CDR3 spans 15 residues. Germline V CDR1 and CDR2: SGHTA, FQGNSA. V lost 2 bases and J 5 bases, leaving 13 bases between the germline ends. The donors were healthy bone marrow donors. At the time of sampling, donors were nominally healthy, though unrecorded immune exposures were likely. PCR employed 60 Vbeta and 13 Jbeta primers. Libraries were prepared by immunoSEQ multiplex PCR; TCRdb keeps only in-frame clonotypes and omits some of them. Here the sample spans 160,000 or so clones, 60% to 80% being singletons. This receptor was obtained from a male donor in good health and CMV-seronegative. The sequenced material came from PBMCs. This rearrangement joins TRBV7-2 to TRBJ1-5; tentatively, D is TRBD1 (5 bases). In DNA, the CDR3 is TGTGCCAGCAGCTTAAATCAGGGAGGGCATCAGCCCCAGCATTTT. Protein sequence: CASSLNQGGHQPQHF.